Below, 25 T cell receptor beta chains from the same sample are listed, as sequenced in a study of shared clonotypes between healthy human individuals. Using immunoSEQ multiplex PCR, the repertoire was profiled, and TCRdb retains in-frame clones only, with some absent. The profile shows some 2.3 million clones, approximately 95% of them singletons. The material sequenced was naive CD4+ T cells from PBMCs. Subset meaning: CD45RA+ positively selected. The receptors were sampled from a man younger than 35 in good health. Some clones in this sample may be carry-over from other donors' samples.

J is TRBJ2-7 and V is TRBV5-1; 10 nucleotides align to TRBD2. Trimming took 4 bases from V and 6 from J; bases not matched to a gene: 13. Germline CDR1 is SGHRS and CDR2 is YFSETQ. CDR3 length: 16 residues. CDR3 protein: CASSVLLAGSEGEQYF. The CDR3 DNA is TGCGCCAGCAGCGTCCTACTAGCGGGATCCGAGGGCGAGCAGTACTTC.

This chain links TRBV7-2 with TRBJ2-3; 7 bases are a match to TRBD2. The V and J ends lost 3 bases and 2 bases, in that order; junction bases with no gene match: 8. Germline V gene data show CDR1 as SGHTA and CDR2 as FQGNSA. CDR3 length: 16 residues. CDR3 nucleotides: TGTGCCAGCAGCTTGACCGGGACTATCAACACAGATACGCAGTATTTT. Translating gives CASSLTGTINTDTQYF. The full variable domain, with the rest looked up from reference TRBV7-2 and TRBJ2-3, is GAGVSQSPSNKVTEKGKDVELRCDPISGHTALYWYRQSLGQGLEFLIYFQGNSAPDKSGLPSDRFSAERTGGSVSTLTIQRTQQEDSAVYLCASSLTGTINTDTQYFGPGTRLTVL.

The rearrangement uses TRBV18 and TRBJ2-7, with a tentative D call TRBD2 (5 bases). The CDR3 runs to 13 residues. Germline loops: CDR1 KGHSH, CDR2 LQKENI. The V gene lost 8 bases and the J gene lost 0 bases, with 11 bases spanning the gap. CDR3 DNA: TGTGCCAGCGTGGAGCGGAGCTCCTACGAGCAGTACTTC. Its protein product is CASVERSSYEQYF.

The V and J genes are TRBV5-1 and TRBJ2-1; D remains unclear. Between the trimmed V and J ends, which lost 2 bases and 7 bases, there was a span of 10 bases. This CDR3 spans 13 amino acids. Germline V lookup: CDR1 SGHRS, CDR2 YFSETQ. Written as DNA, the CDR3 is TGCGCCAGCAGCTTTATAGTGGGTAATGAGCAGTTCTTC. This translates into CASSFIVGNEQFF. The full variable domain, completed using reference TRBV5-1 and TRBJ2-1, is KAGVTQTPRYLIKTRGQQVTLSCSPISGHRSVSWYQQTPGQGLQFLFEYFSETQRNKGNFPGRFSGRQFSNSRSEMNVSTLELGDSALYLCASSFIVGNEQFFGPGTRLTVL.

CDR3 nucleotides: TGTGCCTGGAGTAGTGATGTCTACGAGCAGTACTTC. Its protein is CAWSSDVYEQYF. This chain joins TRBV30 and TRBJ2-7; D uncertain. The CDR3 sequence is 12 residues long. Trimming left V 2 bases short and J 3 bases short, with 8 bases between. Per the germline V gene, CDR1 is GTSNPN and CDR2 is SVGIG (reference sequence). Full variable domain (remainder filled in from reference TRBV30 and TRBJ2-7): SQTIHQWPATLVQPVGSPLSLECTVEGTSNPNLYWYRQAAGRGLQLLFYSVGIGQISSEVPQNLSASRPQDRQFILSSKKLLLSDSGFYLCAWSSDVYEQYFGPGTRLTVT.

In regard to this clone: One end of the junction varies from germline; a read error may be responsible. This chain connects TRBV15 to TRBJ1-2; D unclear. The CDR3 is made up of 13 amino acids. Germline V gene lookup returns CDR1 LNHNV and CDR2 YYDKDF (reference sequence). CDR3 nucleotides: TGTGCCACCAGCCGAGAAAAGGACTATGGCTACACCTTC. It codes for CATSREKDYGYTF.

The chain uses TRBV27 and TRBJ1-3; the D gene is possibly TRBD1 (5 bases). The CDR3 has 14 residues. The V gene lost 5 bases and the J gene lost 2 bases, with 10 bases spanning the gap. CDR1 and CDR2 (germline): MNHEY, SMNVEV (reference sequence). CDR3 protein: CASSPRTTGNTIYF. CDR3 nucleotides: TGTGCCAGCAGTCCGAGGACAACTGGAAACACCATATATTTT.

A note on this clone: Other DNA sequences from this sample encode an identical CDR3 as well. The chain employs TRBV2 and TRBJ2-2; 11 bases line up with TRBD2. CDR1 and CDR2 from the germline V gene are SNHLY and FYNNEI. The CDR3 totals 15 residues. Trimming took 6 bases from V and 1 from J; bases not matched to a gene: 1. CDR3 nucleotide sequence: TGTGCCAGCAGGGGGACTAGCGGGAACACCGGGGAGCTGTTTTTT. Translated: CASRGTSGNTGELFF.

A note on this clone: In the same sample, other DNA sequences code for this CDR3. The genes are TRBV29-1 and TRBJ2-3, with D uncertain. CDR1 is SQVTM and CDR2 is ANQGSEA in the germline V gene. The CDR3 extends over 12 amino acids. Trimming pared 3 bases from V and 4 bases from J, leaving 8 bases between. The CDR3 sequence is CSVDLGADTQYF. The CDR3, as DNA: TGCAGCGTTGACCTCGGAGCAGATACGCAGTATTTT.

V and J are TRBV7-9 and TRBJ2-1; D might be TRBD2 (5 bases). V was shortened by 0 bases and J by 8 bases, with 14 bases between the two germline ends. CDR3 length equals 15 residues. Germline V lookup: CDR1 SEHNR, CDR2 FQNEAQ (reference sequence). CDR3 region: CASSLATSGLYEQFF. CDR3 bases: TGTGCCAGCAGCTTAGCCACCTCGGGGTTGTATGAGCAGTTCTTC.

The rearrangement links TRBV10-3 to TRBJ1-4, with unresolved D. The V end was cut by 0 bases, the J end by 8 bases, with 13 bases between. This CDR3 comprises 15 residues. Germline values: CDR1 ENHRY, CDR2 SYGVKD. CDR3 region: CAISESRNMGEKLFF. CDR3 coding DNA: TGTGCCATCAGTGAGTCGAGGAACATGGGGGAAAAACTGTTTTTT.

Only one count was recorded for this clone. This chain links TRBV7-2 with TRBJ2-2, with TRBD2 matching over 9 bases. V shed 5 bases and J 1 base; nucleotides not matched to a gene: 5. This CDR3 is 16 amino acids long. The germline V gene has CDR1 SGHTA and CDR2 FQGNSA. The CDR3 nucleotides read TGTGCCAGCAGCCTTAGCGGGAGCCTGAACACCGGGGAGCTGTTTTTT. Translation: CASSLSGSLNTGELFF.

CDR3 in amino acids: CASREQGDAYGYTF. CDR3 in DNA: TGTGCCAGCAGAGAACAGGGGGACGCCTATGGCTACACCTTC. The chain combines TRBV28 with TRBJ1-2; 8 nucleotides line up with TRBD1. The V segment lost 6 bases and the J segment 4 bases; nucleotides outside the gene matches: 7. The CDR3 consists of 14 residues. Germline assignment: CDR1 MDHEN and CDR2 SYDVKM.

This clone was counted once. This chain uses TRBV5-1 with TRBJ2-5; D remains unclear. CDR3 size: 13 residues. V lost 2 bases, J lost 5 bases, and 10 bases lay in between. The germline V gene has CDR1 SGHRS and CDR2 YFSETQ. Here the CDR3 reads CASSFDNKETQYF. The CDR3 nucleotides are TGCGCCAGCAGCTTTGACAACAAGGAGACCCAGTACTTC.

Turning to this clone: One end of the junction fails to match germline, which may point to a read error. This chain joins TRBV28 and TRBJ1-2; 10 bases are a match to TRBD1. The CDR3 extends over 18 amino acids. Germline-derived CDR1 and CDR2 are MDHEN and SYDVKM. CDR3 sequence: CATSGGPGTGVRYYGYTF. CDR3 coding DNA: TGTGCCACCAGTGGGGGGCCCGGGACAGGGGTACGGTACTATGGCTACACCTTC.

This chain uses TRBV28 with TRBJ2-5; 7 bases fit TRBD1. CDR1 and CDR2 from the germline V gene are MDHEN and SYDVKM. V dropped 6 bases and J dropped 2; count of bases not matched to a gene: 15. This CDR3 contains 17 residues. The CDR3 is CASRPFLGTEEQETQYF. CDR3 nucleotides: TGTGCCAGCAGACCGTTCCTCGGGACAGAAGAACAAGAGACCCAGTACTTC.

The rearrangement links TRBV5-1 to TRBJ2-1, with D possibly being TRBD2 (6 bases). In germline, CDR1 is SGHRS, CDR2 YFSETQ. The CDR3 runs to 15 residues. V was pared by 5 bases and J by 10 bases, with 22 bases between. This chain's CDR3 is CASRGMAEGFSEQFF. The CDR3 DNA reads as TGCGCCAGCAGAGGAATGGCGGAGGGGTTTTCAGAGCAGTTCTTC.

This clone was observed a single time. The chain uses TRBV4-1 and TRBJ1-2; 7 nucleotides agree with TRBD1. V shed 4 bases, J shed 3 bases, and the junction held 5 bases outside the gene matches. Per germline, CDR1 MGHRA and CDR2 YSYEKL. This CDR3 region has 14 residues. In nucleotides, the CDR3 is TGCGCCAGCAGCCCCGGACAGGACTACTATGGCTACACCTTC. This sequence encodes CASSPGQDYYGYTF.

CDR3 bases: TGTGCCAGCAACCACGAGGCGGCTAGCGCCTACGAGCAGTACTTC. Translation: CASNHEAASAYEQYF. This sequence joins TRBV6-6 and TRBJ2-7, with a possible D match to TRBD2 (6 bases). V gave up 7 bases and J gave up 2 bases, with 18 bases separating them. This CDR3 region has 15 residues. The germline CDR1 and CDR2 sequences are MNHNY and SVGAGI (reference sequence).

The genes are TRBV9 and TRBJ2-3; 7 bases are shared with TRBD2. Germline CDR1 SGDLS, CDR2 YYNGEE. The J segment lost 4 bases and the V segment lost 0 bases, leaving 14 bases of the junction unmatched. This CDR3 has 18 residues. The CDR3 region has the DNA TGTGCCAGCAGCGTAGTTTTTGGTGGCGGGAGTTCCCCAGATACGCAGTATTTT. Encoded protein: CASSVVFGGGSSPDTQYF. The variable domain in full, with the rest retrieved from reference TRBV9 and TRBJ2-3, is DSGVTQTPKHLITATGQRVTLRCSPRSGDLSVYWYQQSLDQGLQFLIQYYNGEERAKGNILERFSAQQFPDLHSELNLSSLELGDSALYFCASSVVFGGGSSPDTQYFGPGTRLTVL.

The rearrangement uses TRBV7-2 and TRBJ2-7, with D perhaps assigned TRBD1 or TRBD2 (5 bases each). There are 16 residues in the CDR3. With 5 bases removed from V and 2 bases from J, the gap between germline ends came to 19 bases. CDR1 and CDR2 (germline): SGHTA, FQGNSA. CDR3 protein: CASSRGFGTSAYEQYF. The CDR3 nucleotides are TGTGCCAGCAGCAGAGGGTTTGGGACGTCAGCCTACGAGCAGTACTTC.

This clone occurred once. Other DNA variants within this sample encode the same CDR3. The rearrangement uses TRBV28 and TRBJ1-5; 8 nucleotides align to TRBD1. The CDR3 has 13 amino acids. V lost 8 bases, J lost 1 base, and 1 base stayed unmatched. From germline, CDR1 is MDHEN and CDR2 SYDVKM. The CDR3 spells CASRQGSNQPQHF. CDR3 sequence (DNA): TGTGCCAGCCGACAGGGGAGCAATCAGCCCCAGCATTTT.

The chain links TRBV2 to TRBJ1-1; D might be TRBD1 (5 bases). CDR3 length: 16 amino acids. Trimming cost V 2 bases and J 2 bases, with 15 bases left between them. Germline CDR1 is SNHLY and CDR2 is FYNNEI. The CDR3 is CASSEPHRSANTEAFF. For the CDR3, the DNA is TGTGCCAGCAGTGAACCCCACAGGAGCGCCAACACTGAAGCTTTCTTT.

The chain recombines TRBV6-5 with TRBJ1-1; D is unclear. There are 14 residues in the CDR3. V lost 6 bases to trimming and J lost 0 bases, with 11 bases between them. Per the germline V gene, CDR1 is MNHEY and CDR2 is SVGAGI. The CDR3 nucleotides are TGTGCCAGCAGCCTTCGGCAGGTGAACACTGAAGCTTTCTTT. As protein: CASSLRQVNTEAFF.

J is TRBJ1-3 and V is TRBV14, with unresolved D. The CDR3 contains 17 residues. Per the germline V gene, CDR1 is SGHDN and CDR2 is FVKESK. V shed 3 bases and J shed 0 bases, with 15 bases lying between them. The CDR3 DNA sequence: TGTGCCAGCAGCCATGTTTCGACGGCCTTCTCTGGAAACACCATATATTTT. Encoded protein: CASSHVSTAFSGNTIYF.